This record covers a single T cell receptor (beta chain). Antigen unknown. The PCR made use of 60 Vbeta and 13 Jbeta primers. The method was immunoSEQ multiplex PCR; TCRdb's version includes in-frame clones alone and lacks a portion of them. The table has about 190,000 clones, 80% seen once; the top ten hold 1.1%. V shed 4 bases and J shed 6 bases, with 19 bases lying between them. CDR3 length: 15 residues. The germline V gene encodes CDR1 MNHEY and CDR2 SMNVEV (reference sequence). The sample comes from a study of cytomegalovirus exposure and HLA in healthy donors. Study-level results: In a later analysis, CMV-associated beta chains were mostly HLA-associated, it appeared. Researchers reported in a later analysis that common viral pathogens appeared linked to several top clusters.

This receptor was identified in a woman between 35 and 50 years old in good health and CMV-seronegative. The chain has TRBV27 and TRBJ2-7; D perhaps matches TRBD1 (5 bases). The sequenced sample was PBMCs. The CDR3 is CASSSSSRQGSEQYV. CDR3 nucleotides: TGTGCCAGCAGTTCAAGCTCCCGGCAGGGCAGCGAGCAGTACGTC.